This paragraph reports one T cell receptor beta chain. In the source study's methods: Counts of nucleated cells, estimated from reference gene primer amplification, were obtained. Clones were read by immunoSEQ multiplex PCR, and TCRdb kept only the in-frame ones, dropping some. The V and J calls and clone size were taken over from that table, and D and trimming were inferred from the DNA. The top ten clones hold approximately 0.3% of a sample with roughly 670,000 clones, just under 90% of them seen once. This entry comes from a study of blood T cell repertoires in COVID-19. Study-level information: The United States, Italy and Spain supplied acute and convalescent COVID-19 samples. PBMCs, B-cell-depleted T cells, or T cells were the source of the cDNA or gDNA that made up the material.

Trimming took off 5 bases at V and 0 bases at J, with 16 bases between the two ends. The CDR3 is made up of 16 amino acids. The germline V gene has CDR1 WNHNN and CDR2 SYGVQD (reference sequence). J is TRBJ1-2 and V is TRBV10-1, with TRBD1 as a possible D gene (5 bases). The sample comprised peripheral blood. The receptor was isolated from a young woman with acute or convalescent COVID-19. The CDR3 nucleotides read TGCGCCAGCAGTTCTATGGACAATATTACTAACTATGGCTACACCTTC. Residues: CASSSMDNITNYGYTF.